These T cell receptor beta chains were read from a single sample in a study of blood T cell repertoires in COVID-19. Method: immunoSEQ multiplex PCR; TCRdb's copy keeps in-frame clones and lacks some. The sample holds approximately 80,000 clones, more than 70% seen once. The specimen sequenced was peripheral blood. The source of these receptors is an elderly woman with acute or convalescent COVID-19. Each CDR3 is given with its conserved first and last residue. Each record gives: V gene, clone size, J gene, D gene, CDR3 protein, CDR3 DNA. The D gene is left open where the match is weak. Clone size is given for some rows only: seen once, a few or many times, or a class if the clone is expanded.

TRBV12-3/TRBV12-4	NA	TRBJ2-7	NA	CASRDSTGPRYF	TGTGCCAGCAGGGATTCGACAGGCCCAAGGTACTTC
TRBV29-1	NA	TRBJ1-2	TRBD1	CSVGYPGGPGGYTF	TGCAGCGTTGGATATCCAGGGGGGCCGGGTGGCTACACCTTC
TRBV21-1	few	TRBJ1-5	NA	CASSKPQVHSNQPQHF	TGTGCCAGCAGCAAGCCACAGGTCCATAGCAATCAGCCCCAGCATTTT
TRBV12-3/TRBV12-4	NA	TRBJ1-6	NA	CASIFDRNSPLHF	TGTGCCAGCATCTTTGACAGAAATTCACCCCTCCACTTT
TRBV15	NA	TRBJ1-3	NA	CATSREGIGGIGNTIYF	TGTGCCACCAGCAGAGAGGGCATCGGGGGTATTGGAAACACCATATATTTT
TRBV5-5	NA	TRBJ1-4	TRBD1	CASSFSQGLNEKLFF	TGTGCCAGCAGCTTCTCACAGGGGCTTAATGAAAAACTGTTTTTT
TRBV6-5	NA	TRBJ2-7	NA	CASGDGTYEQYF	TGTGCCAGCGGAGACGGTACCTACGAGCAGTACTTC
TRBV7-2	once	TRBJ1-1	NA	CASSSTRGGKAFF	TGTGCCAGCAGCTCTACGCGGGGGGGCAAAGCTTTCTTT
TRBV3-1/TRBV3-2	NA	TRBJ2-4	TRBD2	CASSQEGRGGTGNIQYF	TGTGCCAGCAGCCAAGAGGGTCGGGGGGGAACGGGAAACATTCAGTACTTC
TRBV6-6	NA	TRBJ1-2	TRBD1	CASSSGQVNYGYTF	TGTGCCAGCAGCTCGGGACAGGTTAACTATGGCTACACCTTC
TRBV18	NA	TRBJ2-7	TRBD2	CASSPGRGGPGEQYF	TGTGCCAGCTCACCAGGCCGGGGGGGGCCGGGAGAGCAGTACTTC
TRBV5-6	few	TRBJ1-1	NA	CASTLRRAGWFTEAFF	TGTGCCAGCACCCTTAGAAGGGCGGGTTGGTTCACTGAAGCTTTCTTT
TRBV5-4	NA	TRBJ1-1	NA	CASSLAGGLAEAFF	TGTGCCAGCAGCTTGGCGGGGGGCTTGGCTGAAGCTTTCTTT
TRBV19	few	TRBJ1-3	NA	CASSVRSSSGNTIYF	TGTGCCAGTAGTGTCAGATCCAGCTCTGGAAACACCATATATTTT
TRBV9	few	TRBJ1-6	NA	CASSRVDNSPLHF	TGTGCCAGCAGCCGGGTCGATAATTCACCCCTCCACTTT
TRBV28	NA	TRBJ1-2	TRBD1	CASSLSLLQGLNYGYTF	TGTGCCAGCAGTTTATCCCTGCTACAGGGGCTAAACTATGGCTACACCTTC
TRBV5-6	once	TRBJ1-1	NA	CASSVGLTGEAFF	TGTGCCAGCAGCGTCGGGCTAACAGGGGAAGCTTTCTTT
TRBV6-4	NA	TRBJ1-1	NA	CASSDMGGHPEAFF	TGTGCCAGCAGTGACATGGGGGGTCACCCTGAAGCTTTCTTT
TRBV18	NA	TRBJ2-7	TRBD1	CASSPRSAGGSYEQYF	TGTGCCAGCTCACCCCGCAGCGCAGGGGGCTCCTACGAGCAGTACTTC
TRBV5-1	NA	TRBJ1-1	TRBD1	CASSPRGGRDTEAFF	TGCGCCAGCAGCCCAAGAGGGGGCAGGGACACTGAAGCTTTCTTT
TRBV12-1	NA	TRBJ2-3	NA	CASSPKMVAGTDTQYF	TGTGCCAGCAGCCCCAAAATGGTAGCGGGCACAGATACGCAGTATTTT
TRBV30	NA	TRBJ2-7	TRBD1	CAWSPPGTGHLYEQYF	TGTGCCTGGAGCCCCCCTGGGACAGGGCACCTCTACGAGCAGTACTTC
TRBV10-3	NA	TRBJ2-2	TRBD1	CAISVRGMIGTGELFF	TGTGCCATCAGTGTCAGGGGGATGATTGGCACCGGGGAGCTGTTTTTT
TRBV6-6	NA	TRBJ1-2	TRBD1	CASSSDRDYGYTF	TGTGCCAGCAGTTCAGACAGGGACTATGGCTACACCTTC
TRBV5-1	NA	TRBJ2-5	TRBD1	CASSFGTGQETQYF	TGCGCCAGCAGCTTCGGGACAGGACAAGAGACCCAGTACTTC
TRBV4-1	NA	TRBJ2-7	TRBD2	CASSQEQRGGRYEQYF	TGCGCCAGCAGCCAAGAGCAGCGGGGGGGCAGGTACGAGCAGTACTTC
TRBV5-1	NA	TRBJ1-3	NA	CASSPDSSGNTIYF	TGCGCCAGCAGCCCGGACAGTTCTGGAAACACCATATATTTT
TRBV20-1	NA	TRBJ2-4	NA	CSASETSGQTLAKNIQYF	TGCAGTGCTAGTGAAACTTCCGGACAGACTCTGGCCAAAAACATTCAGTACTTC
TRBV6-5	NA	TRBJ1-1	NA	CASSYSFRPRTEAFF	TGTGCCAGCAGTTACTCGTTCAGGCCCCGGACTGAAGCTTTCTTT
TRBV4-3	NA	TRBJ1-2	NA	CASSQEGASYTF	TGCGCCAGCAGCCAAGAAGGGGCGAGCTACACCTTC